The entry below gives a single T cell receptor (beta chain) sequence along with its context. It lacks a known antigen. Base quality data are lacking; no much larger clone is found one base away. The sample is drawn from a study of blood T cell repertoires in COVID-19 (dated by TCRdb to 2019 to 2021). Context from the whole study: The collaborator samples originated in the United States, Italy and Spain and spanned the acute and convalescent phases of COVID-19. The material from the prospective study consisted of cDNA or gDNA derived from T cells, B-cell-depleted T cells, or PBMCs. Subjects who had been exposed to COVID-19, were actively infected with it, or had recovered from it provided the deeply sampled blood TCRbeta repertoires that made up the dataset. The repertoires were made available in a free public database intended to serve as a resource for research on the immune response to SARS-CoV-2. The samples were drawn from two sources: the first 160 participants of the ongoing ImmuneRACE study, and over 1,000 subjects contributed by 6 global collaborators. A de-identified subject ID, COVID-19 status, age in years and sex were almost always included in the sample metadata. Where available, HLA class I and class II types were taken from metadata supplied by the sample provider and were not determined by assay-based typing. Broader findings and caveats from the paper: How much clinical and demographic metadata was included differed by source and by participant, and the metadata was provided uncurated.

Whole blood was collected in K2EDTA tubes by collaborating institutions according to the institutions' own protocols. Collaborator samples were shipped for TCRbeta analysis as frozen whole blood, isolated PBMCs, or DNA extracted from either sample type. Looking up the germline V gene (reference sequence) yields CDR1 SEHNR and CDR2 FQNEAQ. From its cysteine to its phenylalanine, the CDR3 spans 14 amino acids. This entry keeps only the CDR3 DNA: 42 bases, framed from base 1. The trim is 5 bases for V and 6 bases for J, with a gap of 14 bases between the germline ends. TCRbeta CDR3 regions were amplified from genomic DNA by means of the immunoSEQ Assay, a bias-controlled multiplex PCR. The authors processed their data as follows. Within the assay, amplification of reference gene primers was used to estimate how many nucleated cells each sample contained. To quantify the absolute abundance of each unique TCRbeta CDR3 rearrangement, sequence reads were collapsed and filtered. For each sample, productive Simpson clonality was calculated by taking the square root of Simpson's diversity index across productive rearrangements. TCRdb holds this immuneACCESS table with in-frame rearrangements only. Some clones are missing; in checked studies, unresolved V genes explain under half, and the rest has no known cause. From that table come the V and J calls and clone size; the DNA was used to work out D and trimming. This sample has around 200,000 clones in its table, and 80% to 90% of those were observed once. Under 25% of the sample rests with the top ten.

Sequences were obtained from peripheral blood. This chain is built from TRBV7-9 and TRBJ2-1; a weak D assignment points to TRBD2 (6 bases agree). The receptor was isolated from a man between 65 and 85 years old with active or convalescent COVID-19. The base sequence is TGTGCCAGCAGCCTTTCCGGGACTTCCAATGAGCAGTTCTTC. The translation is CASSLSGTSNEQFF.